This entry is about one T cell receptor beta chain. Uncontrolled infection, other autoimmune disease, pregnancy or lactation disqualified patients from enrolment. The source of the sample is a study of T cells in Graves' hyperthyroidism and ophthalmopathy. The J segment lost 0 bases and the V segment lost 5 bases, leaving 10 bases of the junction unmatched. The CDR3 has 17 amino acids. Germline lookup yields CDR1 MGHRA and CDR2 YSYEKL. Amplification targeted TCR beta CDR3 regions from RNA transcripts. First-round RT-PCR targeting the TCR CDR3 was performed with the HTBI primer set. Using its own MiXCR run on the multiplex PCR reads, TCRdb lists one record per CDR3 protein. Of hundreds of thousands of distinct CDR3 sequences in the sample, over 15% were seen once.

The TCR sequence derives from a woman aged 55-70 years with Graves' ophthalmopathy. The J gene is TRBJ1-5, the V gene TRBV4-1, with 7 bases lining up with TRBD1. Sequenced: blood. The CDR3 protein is CASSSGTESYSNQPQHF. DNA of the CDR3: TGCGCCAGCAGCTCCGGGACAGAATCTTATAGCAATCAGCCCCAGCATTTT.